Listed below are T cell receptor beta chains from one sample, sequenced in a study of blood T cell repertoires in COVID-19. Sequenced by immunoSEQ multiplex PCR; TCRdb stores in-frame clones only, minus some. The sample has under 200,000 clones, roughly nine tenths seen once; the top ten hold 2.1%. The sequencing sample was made of peripheral blood. These receptors came from a man between 65 and 85 years old with active or convalescent COVID-19. CDR3s include the opening cysteine and the closing phenylalanine or tryptophan. A D gene is named only where the DNA matches it firmly. Rows give clone size only sometimes, using once, few, many, or a class for an expanded clone.

cdr3_nt cdr3_aa j_call v_call d_call clone_size cdr3_length
TGTGCCAGCAGCTATCCCGGGACAGGGGGTTCCTCCGGGCGCGAGCAGTACTTC CASSYPGTGGSSGREQYF TRBJ2-7 TRBV7-8 TRBD1 . 18
TGTGCCACCAGCAGAGAGGCCTCGGGCGGGAGCTCCTACGAGCAGTACTTC CATSREASGGSSYEQYF TRBJ2-7 TRBV15 TRBD2 . 17
TGTGCCAGCAGCGACCTAGCGGCATCCTCCTACGAGCAGTACTTC CASSDLAASSYEQYF TRBJ2-7 TRBV5-6 TRBD2 . 15
TGTGCCAGCAATCGGGGGGTGGATCAGCCCCAGCATTTT CASNRGVDQPQHF TRBJ1-5 TRBV28 . . 13
TGTGCCAGCAGTTTCGGGCGGACTGGTGGCTACACCTTC CASSFGRTGGYTF TRBJ1-2 TRBV6-5 . . 13
TGCGCCAGCAGCCAAACTGCGACAGGGGAAACAGATACGCAGTATTTT CASSQTATGETDTQYF TRBJ2-3 TRBV4-1 TRBD1 . 16
TGTGCCAGCGGGAGGGACAGGACCGGGGAGCTGTTTTTT CASGRDRTGELFF TRBJ2-2 TRBV7-2 . . 13
TGTGCCAGCAGCGTAGGTGGGACATCAACCTACGAGCAGTACTTC CASSVGGTSTYEQYF TRBJ2-7 TRBV9 . . 15
TGTGCCAGCTCGCTGACAGGGGGTAATTCACCCCTCCACTTT CASSLTGGNSPLHF TRBJ1-6 TRBV18 TRBD1 few 14
TGTGCCAGCAGCCAAGTGGACTTGGGGGCTGGCTACACCTTC CASSQVDLGAGYTF TRBJ1-2 TRBV14 . . 14
TGTGCCAGCAGCCAGCACAGTGGCGGGGGGCCCCCCTACAATGAGCAGTTCTTC CASSQHSGGGPPYNEQFF TRBJ2-1 TRBV14 TRBD2 . 18
TGTGCCAGTACCCTCTGGGCCGGACAGGCTCCACAGCCCCAGCATTTT CASTLWAGQAPQPQHF TRBJ1-5 TRBV19 TRBD1 . 16
TGTGCCAGCGGCACGGGACAGAACTACGAGCAGTACTTC CASGTGQNYEQYF TRBJ2-7 TRBV27 TRBD1 once 13
TGTGCCTGGGAACAGGGGGCGGATTCACCCCTCCACTTT CAWEQGADSPLHF TRBJ1-6 TRBV30 TRBD1 . 13
TGCAGCGTCTCGAGTCTCTCCTACAATGAGCAGTTCTTC CSVSSLSYNEQFF TRBJ2-1 TRBV29-1 . . 13
TGTGCCAGCAGTTTCGTATCTGAGCAGTTCTTC CASSFVSEQFF TRBJ2-1 TRBV28 . . 11
TGTGCCAGCAGTCCCGGGGGTGGGGGCTACACCTTC CASSPGGGGYTF TRBJ1-2 TRBV12-3/TRBV12-4 . . 12
TGTGCCACCAAACGATCACCGGGACTAGAAGACTACGAGCAGTACTTC CATKRSPGLEDYEQYF TRBJ2-7 TRBV6-6 TRBD2 . 16
TGTGCCAGCAGGGGGACGAGGGGGATCAATGAGCAGTTCTTC CASRGTRGINEQFF TRBJ2-1 TRBV6-5 . . 14
TGCGCCAGCAGCCAAGGGGACAGGGACAATGAAAAACTGTTTTTT CASSQGDRDNEKLFF TRBJ1-4 TRBV4-1 TRBD1 . 15
TGTGCCAGCAGCCTTCACAGGGCCTTAGCCAAAAACATTCAGTACTTC CASSLHRALAKNIQYF TRBJ2-4 TRBV7-9 . . 16
TGTGCCAGCACGAGCAGGGGGAGCTTCGGCTACACCTTC CASTSRGSFGYTF TRBJ1-2 TRBV25-1 TRBD1 . 13
TGTGCCATCAGTGAGCGAGGTCCAGGGACTGGAAACACCATATATTTT CAISERGPGTGNTIYF TRBJ1-3 TRBV10-3 . . 16
TGTGCCAGCAGCCACCCAGGGGGCGATCAGCCCCAGCATTTT CASSHPGGDQPQHF TRBJ1-5 TRBV7-2 TRBD1 once 14
TGTGCCAGCAGCCAAGGGACAGGGGATTCACCCCTCCACTTT CASSQGTGDSPLHF TRBJ1-6 TRBV3-1/TRBV3-2 TRBD1 . 14
TGTGCCAGCAGCGGGACAGGGCTTTACGAGCAGTACTTC CASSGTGLYEQYF TRBJ2-7 TRBV2 TRBD1 . 13
TGTGCCAGCAGGGACGGGGGAGGCTATGGCTACACCTTC CASRDGGGYGYTF TRBJ1-2 TRBV28 . . 13
TGCAGTGCTAGTCTTCGATCGGAGGTTAACTATGGCTACACCTTC CSASLRSEVNYGYTF TRBJ1-2 TRBV20-1 . few 15
TGTGCCTGGAGTAGGACAGTTTTTACTAACTATGGCTACACCTTC CAWSRTVFTNYGYTF TRBJ1-2 TRBV30 . . 15
TGTGCCAGCAGCCACGCAGCACAGGGTACAATCAGCCCCCAGCATTTT CASSHAAQGTISPQHF TRBJ1-5 TRBV11-2 . . 16
TGTGCCAGCAGCTTAGGACTAGCGGGGGACACAGATACGCAGTATTTT CASSLGLAGDTDTQYF TRBJ2-3 TRBV5-8 TRBD2 . 16
TGTGCCAGCAGCCAAGATAGGGGCAGGGGTGACGCTTTCTTT CASSQDRGRGDAFF TRBJ1-1 TRBV3-1/TRBV3-2 . . 14
TGTGCCAGCAGTTTTCCCCCAGGGGGCTACGAGCAGTACTTC CASSFPPGGYEQYF TRBJ2-7 TRBV28 TRBD1 once 14
TGTGCCAGCAGCTACTCAAGCAATCAGCCCCAGCATTTT CASSYSSNQPQHF TRBJ1-5 TRBV6-4 . . 13
TGCGCCAGCAGCTTGGACAGGGGGCGCCGGGACTATGGCTACACCTTC CASSLDRGRRDYGYTF TRBJ1-2 TRBV5-1 TRBD1 once 16
TGTGCCAGCAGTTTTCAGGGACGGGAGGGGTTCAATGAGCAGTTCTTC CASSFQGREGFNEQFF TRBJ2-1 TRBV27 TRBD2 . 16
TGTGCCAGCAAGGACAGGGGGGGCACAGATACGCAGTATTTT CASKDRGGTDTQYF TRBJ2-3 TRBV2 TRBD1 . 14
TGTGCCAGCACCCAATCAGATGTGAGCGGGTTGTACGAGCAGTACTTC CASTQSDVSGLYEQYF TRBJ2-7 TRBV7-9 . . 16
TGTGCCAGCAGCCCCCGACCGCGCGGAAAACTGTTTTTT CASSPRPRGKLFF TRBJ1-4 TRBV7-2 . . 13
TGTGCCAGTAGTATACGGGCCGGACAGGCGCTAAACTATGGCTACACCTTC CASSIRAGQALNYGYTF TRBJ1-2 TRBV19 TRBD1 once 17